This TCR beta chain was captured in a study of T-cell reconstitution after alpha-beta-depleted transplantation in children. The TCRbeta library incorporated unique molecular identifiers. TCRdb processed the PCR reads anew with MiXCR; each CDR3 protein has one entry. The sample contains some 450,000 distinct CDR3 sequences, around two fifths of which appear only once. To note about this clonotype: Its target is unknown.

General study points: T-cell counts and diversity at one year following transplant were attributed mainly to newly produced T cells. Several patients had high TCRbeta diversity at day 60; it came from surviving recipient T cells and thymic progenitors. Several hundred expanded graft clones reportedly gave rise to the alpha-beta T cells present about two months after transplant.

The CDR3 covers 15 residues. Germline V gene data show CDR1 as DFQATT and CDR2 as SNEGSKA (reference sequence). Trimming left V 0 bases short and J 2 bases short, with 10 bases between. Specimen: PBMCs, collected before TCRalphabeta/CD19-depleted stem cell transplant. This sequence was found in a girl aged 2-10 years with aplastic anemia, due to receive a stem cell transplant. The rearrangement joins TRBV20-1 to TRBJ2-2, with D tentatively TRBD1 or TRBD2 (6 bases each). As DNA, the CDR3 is TGCAGTGCTAGAGATGGGGGGCGAAACACCGGGGAGCTGTTTTTT. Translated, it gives CSARDGGRNTGELFF.